This T cell receptor (beta chain) was profiled in a study of T cells in localized non-small cell lung cancer. Whole-study results and caveats: A raised T cell density in blood coincided with lengthier overall survival. Median detection of top 100 tumor clones in adjacent lung was approximately 50 clones. The study found T cell clonality highest in uninvolved adjacent lung, above tumor.

The repertoire was sequenced with immunoSEQ multiplex PCR; TCRdb's copy has only in-frame clones and lacks some. The data contain 31,000 or so clones, 70% to 90% of them seen just once; the ten biggest clones take up 10%. V lost 4 bases, J lost 4 bases, and 9 bases stayed unmatched. Germline loops: CDR1 PRHDT, CDR2 FYEKMQ (reference sequence). The CDR3 extends over 15 amino acids. Regarding this clone: Its target is not known.

The sequencing here drew on peripheral blood, taken before any cancer treatment. This sequence was found in a woman aged 35-70 years with stage I lung adenocarcinoma. The chain is built from TRBV13 and TRBJ2-7, with 8 nucleotides matching TRBD2. CDR3 sequence: CASSSKREFGYEQYF. The DNA of the CDR3 is TGTGCCAGCAGCTCGAAGCGGGAGTTTGGTTACGAGCAGTACTTC. The complete variable domain, with remaining parts taken from reference TRBV13 and TRBJ2-7, reads AAGVIQSPRHLIKEKRETATLKCYPIPRHDTVYWYQQGPGQDPQFLISFYEKMQSDKGSIPDRFSAQQFSDYHSELNMSSLELGDSALYFCASSSKREFGYEQYFGPGTRLTVT.